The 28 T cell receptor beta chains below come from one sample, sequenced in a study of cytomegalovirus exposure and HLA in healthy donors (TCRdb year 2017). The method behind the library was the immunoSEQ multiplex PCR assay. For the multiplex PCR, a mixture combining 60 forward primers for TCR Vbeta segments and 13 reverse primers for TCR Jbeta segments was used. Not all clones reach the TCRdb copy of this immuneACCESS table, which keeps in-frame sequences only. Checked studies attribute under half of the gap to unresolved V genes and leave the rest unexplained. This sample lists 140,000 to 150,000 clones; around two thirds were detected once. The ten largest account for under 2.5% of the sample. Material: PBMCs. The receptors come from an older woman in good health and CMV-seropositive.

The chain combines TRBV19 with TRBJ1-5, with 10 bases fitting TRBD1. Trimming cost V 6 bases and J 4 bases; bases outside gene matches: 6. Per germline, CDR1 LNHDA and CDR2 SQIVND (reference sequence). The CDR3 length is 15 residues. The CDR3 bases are TGTGCCAGTAGCCGAGGGACAGGGGAAAATCAGCCCCAGCATTTT. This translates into CASSRGTGENQPQHF.

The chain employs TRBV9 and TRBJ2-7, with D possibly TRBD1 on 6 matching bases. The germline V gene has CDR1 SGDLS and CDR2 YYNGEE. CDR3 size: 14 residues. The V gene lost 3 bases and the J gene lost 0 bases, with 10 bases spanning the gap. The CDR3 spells CASSETDSSYEQYF. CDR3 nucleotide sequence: TGTGCCAGCAGCGAAACGGACAGCTCCTACGAGCAGTACTTC. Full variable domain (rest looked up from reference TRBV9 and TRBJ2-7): DSGVTQTPKHLITATGQRVTLRCSPRSGDLSVYWYQQSLDQGLQFLIQYYNGEERAKGNILERFSAQQFPDLHSELNLSSLELGDSALYFCASSETDSSYEQYFGPGTRLTVT.

CDR3 in DNA: TGCAGCGTTGTACCTAGCGGGAGGGACAATGAGCAGTTCTTC. Residues: CSVVPSGRDNEQFF. The chain is built from TRBV29-1 and TRBJ2-1; TRBD2 matches 12 bases. J lost 5 bases, V lost 4 bases, and 3 bases had no gene match. This CDR3 has 14 amino acids. CDR1 is SQVTM, CDR2 ANQGSEA, per germline.

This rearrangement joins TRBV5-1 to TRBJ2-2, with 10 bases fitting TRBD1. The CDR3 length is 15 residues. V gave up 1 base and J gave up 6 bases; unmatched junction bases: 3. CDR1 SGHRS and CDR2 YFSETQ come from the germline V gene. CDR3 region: CASSLRQGAAGELFF. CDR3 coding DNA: TGCGCCAGCAGCTTGAGACAGGGGGCTGCCGGGGAGCTGTTTTTT.

CDR3 region: CASSLDRVSNNEQFF. The CDR3 DNA follows: TGTGCCAGCAGCTTGGACAGGGTCAGCAACAATGAGCAGTTCTTC. The chain recombines TRBV6-5 with TRBJ2-1, with 8 bases that match TRBD1. V lost 6 bases and J lost 5; bases outside the gene matches: 9. Germline V gives CDR1 MNHEY, CDR2 SVGAGI. The CDR3 contains 15 residues.

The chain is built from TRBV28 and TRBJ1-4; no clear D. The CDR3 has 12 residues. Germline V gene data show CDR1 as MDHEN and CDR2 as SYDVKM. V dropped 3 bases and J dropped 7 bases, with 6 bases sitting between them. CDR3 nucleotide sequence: TGTGCCAGCAGTTTCGGTGGTGAAAAACTGTTTTTT. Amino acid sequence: CASSFGGEKLFF.

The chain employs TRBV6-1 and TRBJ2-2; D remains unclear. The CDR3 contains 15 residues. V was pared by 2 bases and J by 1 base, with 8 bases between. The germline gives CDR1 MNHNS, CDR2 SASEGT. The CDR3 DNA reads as TGTGCCAGCAGTGAACTGACTGTGAACACCGGGGAGCTGTTTTTT. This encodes CASSELTVNTGELFF.

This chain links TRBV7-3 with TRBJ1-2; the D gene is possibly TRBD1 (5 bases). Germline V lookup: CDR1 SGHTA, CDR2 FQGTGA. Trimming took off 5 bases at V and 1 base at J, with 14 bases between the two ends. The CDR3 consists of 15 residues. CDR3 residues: CASSPQGQLNYGYTF. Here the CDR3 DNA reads TGTGCCAGCAGCCCCCAGGGCCAGCTTAACTATGGCTACACCTTC.

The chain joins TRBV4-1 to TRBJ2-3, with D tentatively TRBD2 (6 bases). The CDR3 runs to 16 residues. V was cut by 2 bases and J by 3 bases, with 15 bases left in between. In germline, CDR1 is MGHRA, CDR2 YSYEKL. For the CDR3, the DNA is TGCGCCAGCAGCCAATCGGGGAGAGGGAGGACAGATACGCAGTATTTT. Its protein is CASSQSGRGRTDTQYF.

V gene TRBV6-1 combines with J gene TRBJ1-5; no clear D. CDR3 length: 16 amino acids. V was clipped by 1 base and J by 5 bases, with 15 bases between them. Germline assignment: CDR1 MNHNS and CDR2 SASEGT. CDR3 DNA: TGTGCCAGCAGTGAAGGCGGCGCCCCAGACTATCAGCCCCAGCATTTT. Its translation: CASSEGGAPDYQPQHF.

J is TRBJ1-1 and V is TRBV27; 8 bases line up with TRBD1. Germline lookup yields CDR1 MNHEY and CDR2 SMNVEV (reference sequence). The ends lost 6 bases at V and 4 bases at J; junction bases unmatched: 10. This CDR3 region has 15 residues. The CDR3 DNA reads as TGTGCCAGCAGCGGTGGACTACAGGGGGGCACTGAAGCTTTCTTT. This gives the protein CASSGGLQGGTEAFF.

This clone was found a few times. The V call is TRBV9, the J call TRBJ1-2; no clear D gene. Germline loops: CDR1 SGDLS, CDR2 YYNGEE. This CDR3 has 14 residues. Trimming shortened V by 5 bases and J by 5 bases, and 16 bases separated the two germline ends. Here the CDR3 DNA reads TGTGCCAGCAGGGACGGCCAAACGGGATATGGCTACACCTTC. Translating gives CASRDGQTGYGYTF.

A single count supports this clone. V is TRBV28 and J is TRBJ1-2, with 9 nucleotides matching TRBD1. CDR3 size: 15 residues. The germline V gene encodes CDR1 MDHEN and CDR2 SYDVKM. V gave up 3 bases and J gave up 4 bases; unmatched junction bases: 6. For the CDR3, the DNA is TGTGCCAGCAGTTTTAGGACAGGGGAGATCTATGGCTACACCTTC. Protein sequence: CASSFRTGEIYGYTF.

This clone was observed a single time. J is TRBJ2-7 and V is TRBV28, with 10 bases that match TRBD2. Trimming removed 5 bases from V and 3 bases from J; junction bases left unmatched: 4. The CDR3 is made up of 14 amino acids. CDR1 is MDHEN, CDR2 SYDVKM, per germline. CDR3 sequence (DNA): TGTGCCAGCAGTACCGGGACTAGCGTCTACGAGCAGTACTTC. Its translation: CASSTGTSVYEQYF.

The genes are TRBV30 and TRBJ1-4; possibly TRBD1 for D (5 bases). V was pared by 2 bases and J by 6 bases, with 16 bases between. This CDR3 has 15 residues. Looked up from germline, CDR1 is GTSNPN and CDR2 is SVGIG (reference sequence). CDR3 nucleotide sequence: TGTGCCTGGAGTTCACTCGGGGGTTCGGATGAAAAACTGTTTTTT. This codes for CAWSSLGGSDEKLFF.

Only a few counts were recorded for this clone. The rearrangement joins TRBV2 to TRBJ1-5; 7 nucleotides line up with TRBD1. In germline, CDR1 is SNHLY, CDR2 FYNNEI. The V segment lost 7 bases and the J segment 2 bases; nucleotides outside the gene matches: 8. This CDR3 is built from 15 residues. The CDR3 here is CASTDRSPGNQPQHF. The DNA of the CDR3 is TGTGCCAGCACGGACAGGAGCCCTGGCAATCAGCCCCAGCATTTT. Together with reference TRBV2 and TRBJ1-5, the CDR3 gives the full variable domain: EPEVTQTPSHQVTQMGQEVILRCVPISNHLYFYWYRQILGQKVEFLVSFYNNEISEKSEIFDDQFSVERPDGSNFTLKIRSTKLEDSAMYFCASTDRSPGNQPQHFGDGTRLSIL.

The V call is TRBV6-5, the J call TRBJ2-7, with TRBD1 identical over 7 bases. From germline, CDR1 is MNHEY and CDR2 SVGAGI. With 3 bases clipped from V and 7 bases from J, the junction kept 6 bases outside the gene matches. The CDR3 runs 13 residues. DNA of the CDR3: TGTGCCAGCAGTTATGGTTCAGGGGGAGAGCAGTACTTC. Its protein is CASSYGSGGEQYF.

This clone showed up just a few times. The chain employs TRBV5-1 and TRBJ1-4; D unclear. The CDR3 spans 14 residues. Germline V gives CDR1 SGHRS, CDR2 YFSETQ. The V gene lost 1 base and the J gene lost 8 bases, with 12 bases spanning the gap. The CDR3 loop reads CASSLTRGDEKLFF. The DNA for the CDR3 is TGCGCCAGCAGCTTGACGCGGGGAGACGAAAAACTGTTTTTT.

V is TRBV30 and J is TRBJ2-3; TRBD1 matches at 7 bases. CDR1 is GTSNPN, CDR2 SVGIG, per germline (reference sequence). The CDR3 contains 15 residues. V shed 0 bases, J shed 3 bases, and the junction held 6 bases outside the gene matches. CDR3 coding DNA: TGTGCCTGGAGTGTAACAGGGGAGTTTACAGATACGCAGTATTTT. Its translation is CAWSVTGEFTDTQYF. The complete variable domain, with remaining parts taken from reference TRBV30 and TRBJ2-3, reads SQTIHQWPATLVQPVGSPLSLECTVEGTSNPNLYWYRQAAGRGLQLLFYSVGIGQISSEVPQNLSASRPQDRQFILSSKKLLLSDSGFYLCAWSVTGEFTDTQYFGPGTRLTVL.

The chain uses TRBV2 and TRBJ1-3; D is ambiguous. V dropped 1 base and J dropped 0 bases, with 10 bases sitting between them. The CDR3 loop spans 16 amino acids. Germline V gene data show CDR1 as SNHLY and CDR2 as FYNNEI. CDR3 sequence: CASSEGVSLSGNTIYF. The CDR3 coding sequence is TGTGCCAGCAGTGAAGGTGTTTCCCTCTCTGGAAACACCATATATTTT.

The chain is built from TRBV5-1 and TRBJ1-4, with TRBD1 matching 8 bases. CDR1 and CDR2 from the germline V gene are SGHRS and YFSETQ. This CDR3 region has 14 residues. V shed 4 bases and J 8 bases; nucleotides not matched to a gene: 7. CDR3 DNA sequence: TGCGCCAGCAGCCCAGGGGGCGGCGGAGAAAAACTGTTTTTT. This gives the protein CASSPGGGGEKLFF. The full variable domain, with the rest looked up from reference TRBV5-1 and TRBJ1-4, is KAGVTQTPRYLIKTRGQQVTLSCSPISGHRSVSWYQQTPGQGLQFLFEYFSETQRNKGNFPGRFSGRQFSNSRSEMNVSTLELGDSALYLCASSPGGGGEKLFFGSGTQLSVL.

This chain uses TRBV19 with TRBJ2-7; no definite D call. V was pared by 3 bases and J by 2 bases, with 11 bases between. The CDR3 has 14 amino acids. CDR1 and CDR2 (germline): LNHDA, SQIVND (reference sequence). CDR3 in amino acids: CASSMGPTPYEQYF. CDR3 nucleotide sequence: TGTGCCAGTAGTATGGGCCCAACTCCCTACGAGCAGTACTTC.

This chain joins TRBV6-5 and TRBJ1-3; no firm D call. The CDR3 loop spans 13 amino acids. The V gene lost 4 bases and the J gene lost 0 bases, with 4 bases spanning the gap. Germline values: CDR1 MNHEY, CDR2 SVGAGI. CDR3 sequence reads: CASSFSSGNTIYF. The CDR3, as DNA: TGTGCCAGCAGTTTCAGCTCTGGAAACACCATATATTTT.

The CDR3, as DNA: TGTGCCAGCAGCTTAGTTCGAGCAGGCCTCTCTGGAAACACCATATATTTT. Translation gives CASSLVRAGLSGNTIYF. This sequence joins TRBV11-2 and TRBJ1-3, with D unclear. The germline gives CDR1 SGHAT, CDR2 FQNNGV. This CDR3 comprises 17 residues. Trimming pared 1 base from V and 0 bases from J, leaving 13 bases between. The variable domain in full, with the rest retrieved from reference TRBV11-2 and TRBJ1-3, is EAGVAQSPRYKIIEKRQSVAFWCNPISGHATLYWYQQILGQGPKLLIQFQNNGVVDDSQLPKDRFSAERLKGVDSTLKIQPAKLEDSAVYLCASSLVRAGLSGNTIYFGEGSWLTVV.

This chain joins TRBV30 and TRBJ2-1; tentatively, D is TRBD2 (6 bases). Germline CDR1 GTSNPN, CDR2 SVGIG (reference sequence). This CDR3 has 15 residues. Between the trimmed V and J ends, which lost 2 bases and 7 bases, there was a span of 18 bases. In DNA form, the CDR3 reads TGTGCCTGGAGTACTCGGGCGCTTCGGGGGAATGAGCAGTTCTTC. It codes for CAWSTRALRGNEQFF.

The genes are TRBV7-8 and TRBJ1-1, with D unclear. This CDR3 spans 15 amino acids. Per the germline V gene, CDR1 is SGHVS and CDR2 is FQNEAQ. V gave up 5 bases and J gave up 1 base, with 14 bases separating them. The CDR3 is CASSQRLDWNTEAFF. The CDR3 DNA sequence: TGTGCCAGCAGCCAGAGGTTAGACTGGAACACTGAAGCTTTCTTT.

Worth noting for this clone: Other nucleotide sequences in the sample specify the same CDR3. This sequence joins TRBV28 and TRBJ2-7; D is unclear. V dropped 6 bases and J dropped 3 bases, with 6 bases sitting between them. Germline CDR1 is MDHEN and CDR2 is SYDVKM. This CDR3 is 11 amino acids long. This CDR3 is CASSRDYEQYF. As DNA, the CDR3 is TGTGCCAGCAGCCGAGACTACGAGCAGTACTTC. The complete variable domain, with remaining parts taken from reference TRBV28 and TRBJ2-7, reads DVKVTQSSRYLVKRTGEKVFLECVQDMDHENMFWYRQDPGLGLRLIYFSYDVKMKEKGDIPEGYSVSREKKERFSLILESASTNQTSMYLCASSRDYEQYFGPGTRLTVT.

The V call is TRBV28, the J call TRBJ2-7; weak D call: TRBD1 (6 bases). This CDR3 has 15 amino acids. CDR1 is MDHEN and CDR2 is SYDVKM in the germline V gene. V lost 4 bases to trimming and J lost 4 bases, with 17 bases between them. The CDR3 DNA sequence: TGTGCCAGCAGTTCGCCGGGACACCAGAGTTACGAGCAGTACTTC. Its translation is CASSSPGHQSYEQYF.